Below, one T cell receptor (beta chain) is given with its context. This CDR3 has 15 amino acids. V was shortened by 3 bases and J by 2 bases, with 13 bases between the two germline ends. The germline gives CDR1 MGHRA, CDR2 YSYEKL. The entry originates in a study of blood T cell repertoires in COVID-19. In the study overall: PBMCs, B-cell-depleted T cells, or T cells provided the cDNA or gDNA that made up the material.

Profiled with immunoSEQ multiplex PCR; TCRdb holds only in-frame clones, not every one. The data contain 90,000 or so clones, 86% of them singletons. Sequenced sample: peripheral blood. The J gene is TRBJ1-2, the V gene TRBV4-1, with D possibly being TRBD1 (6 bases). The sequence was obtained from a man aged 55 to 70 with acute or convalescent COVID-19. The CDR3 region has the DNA TGCGCCAGCAGCCACCGGACAGAGACAAACTATGGCTACACCTTC. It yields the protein CASSHRTETNYGYTF.